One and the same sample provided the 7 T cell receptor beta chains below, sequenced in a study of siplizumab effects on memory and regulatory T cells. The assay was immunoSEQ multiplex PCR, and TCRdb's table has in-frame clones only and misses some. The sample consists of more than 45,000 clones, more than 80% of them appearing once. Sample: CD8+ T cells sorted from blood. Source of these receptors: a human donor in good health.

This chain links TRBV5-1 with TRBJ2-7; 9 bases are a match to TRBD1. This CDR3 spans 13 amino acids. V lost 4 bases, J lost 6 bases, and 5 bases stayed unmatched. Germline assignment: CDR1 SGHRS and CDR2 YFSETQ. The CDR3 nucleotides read TGCGCCAGCAGCCAGGGACAGGGCTTCGAGCAGTACTTC. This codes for CASSQGQGFEQYF.

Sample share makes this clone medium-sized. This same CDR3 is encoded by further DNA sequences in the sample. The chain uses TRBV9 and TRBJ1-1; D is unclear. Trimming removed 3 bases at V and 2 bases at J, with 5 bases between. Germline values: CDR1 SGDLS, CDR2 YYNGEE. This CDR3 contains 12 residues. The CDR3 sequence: CASSGSNTEAFF. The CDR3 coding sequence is TGTGCCAGCAGCGGAAGCAACACTGAAGCTTTCTTT.

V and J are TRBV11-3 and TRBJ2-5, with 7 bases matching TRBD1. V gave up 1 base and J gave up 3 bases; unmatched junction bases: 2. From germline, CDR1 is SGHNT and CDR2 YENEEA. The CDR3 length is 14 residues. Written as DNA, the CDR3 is TGTGCCAGCAGCTTAGCCGACAGGGAAGAGACCCAGTACTTC. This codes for CASSLADREETQYF.

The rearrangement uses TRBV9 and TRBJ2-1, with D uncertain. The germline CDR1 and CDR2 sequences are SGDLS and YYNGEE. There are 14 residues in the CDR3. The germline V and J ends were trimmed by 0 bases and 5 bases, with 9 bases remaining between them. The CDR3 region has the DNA TGTGCCAGCAGCGTAGCAGGCCGTAACAATGAGCAGTTCTTC. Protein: CASSVAGRNNEQFF. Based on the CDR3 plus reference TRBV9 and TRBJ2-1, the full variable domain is DSGVTQTPKHLITATGQRVTLRCSPRSGDLSVYWYQQSLDQGLQFLIQYYNGEERAKGNILERFSAQQFPDLHSELNLSSLELGDSALYFCASSVAGRNNEQFFGPGTRLTVL.

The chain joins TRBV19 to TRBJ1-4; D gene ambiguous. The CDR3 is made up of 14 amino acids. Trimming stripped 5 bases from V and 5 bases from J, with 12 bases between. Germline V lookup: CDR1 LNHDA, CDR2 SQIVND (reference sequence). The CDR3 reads CASSPGGLNEKLFF. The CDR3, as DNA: TGTGCCAGTAGTCCAGGCGGGTTGAATGAAAAACTGTTTTTT.

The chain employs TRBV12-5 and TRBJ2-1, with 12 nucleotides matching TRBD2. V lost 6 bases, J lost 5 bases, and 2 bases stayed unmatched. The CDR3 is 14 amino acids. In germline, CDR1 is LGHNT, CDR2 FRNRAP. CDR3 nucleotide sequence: TGTGCTAGTGGCCCTAGCGGGAGGGACAATGAGCAGTTCTTC. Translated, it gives CASGPSGRDNEQFF.

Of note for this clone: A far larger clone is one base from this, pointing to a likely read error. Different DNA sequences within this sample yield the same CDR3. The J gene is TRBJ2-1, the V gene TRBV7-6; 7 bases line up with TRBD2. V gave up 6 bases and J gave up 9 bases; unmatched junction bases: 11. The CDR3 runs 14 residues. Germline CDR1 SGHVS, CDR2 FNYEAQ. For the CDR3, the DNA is TGTGCCAGCAGTCCGCTGGGGAGGGAGGGTGAGCAGTTCTTC. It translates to CASSPLGREGEQFF.